The source of this TCR beta chain is a study of regulatory T cells in long-lasting Graves disease. Regarding time point: persistent/refractory GD, antithyroid drugs over 5 years with positive TRAb. After RNA was extracted from PBMCs, the TCR library was made from it. V shed 1 base, J shed 8 bases, and the junction held 7 bases outside the gene matches. The CDR3 contains 14 residues. Germline-derived CDR1 and CDR2 are GTSNPN and SVGIG (reference sequence). CDR3-region Arm-PCR and iRepertoire HTBI primers produced the TCR beta libraries. TCRdb redid the calling of the multiplex PCR reads with MiXCR, one entry per CDR3 protein. The sample contains under 500,000 distinct CDR3 sequences, roughly 20% of which appear only once. This clonotype was observed many times.

The chain carries TRBV30 and TRBJ2-7; 11 bases align to TRBD2. The starting material was peripheral blood mononuclear cells (PBMCs), obtained when the disease was refractory, from a patient treated with antithyroid drugs. This receptor was identified in a female donor with Graves disease. CDR3 bases: TGTGCCTGGAGTGCCCAGGGGACTAGCGGAAAGCAGTACTTC. Its translation is CAWSAQGTSGKQYF.